This TCR beta chain was captured by sequencing in a study of blood T cell repertoires in COVID-19. For the study at large: Acute and convalescent COVID-19 samples came from the United States, Italy and Spain. The analysed material was cDNA or gDNA that came from T cells, B-cell-depleted T cells, or PBMCs.

Followed over time, Seattle patients had been enrolled while infection was active. CDR3 length: 13 residues. The ends were cut back, 7 bases at V and 10 bases at J, with 14 bases in the middle. Germline values: CDR1 WSHSY, CDR2 SAAADI. Under the authors' procedure: Counts of nucleated cells, estimated from reference gene primer amplification, were obtained. This table comes from immunoSEQ multiplex PCR, and its TCRdb copy is limited to in-frame clones, with some not included. From that table come the V and J calls and clone size; the DNA was used to work out D and trimming. The table lists 60,000 to 65,000 clones, about 80% of them singletons. This clone was detected a few times.

The chain couples TRBV10-2 to TRBJ1-6; no definite D call. This TCR was sampled from a man aged 60-69 years with COVID-19, enrolled during active disease. The specimen was peripheral blood. In DNA, the CDR3 is TGCGCCAGCATAAATAACGACGGGTCACCCCTCCACTTT. Translated: CASINNDGSPLHF.